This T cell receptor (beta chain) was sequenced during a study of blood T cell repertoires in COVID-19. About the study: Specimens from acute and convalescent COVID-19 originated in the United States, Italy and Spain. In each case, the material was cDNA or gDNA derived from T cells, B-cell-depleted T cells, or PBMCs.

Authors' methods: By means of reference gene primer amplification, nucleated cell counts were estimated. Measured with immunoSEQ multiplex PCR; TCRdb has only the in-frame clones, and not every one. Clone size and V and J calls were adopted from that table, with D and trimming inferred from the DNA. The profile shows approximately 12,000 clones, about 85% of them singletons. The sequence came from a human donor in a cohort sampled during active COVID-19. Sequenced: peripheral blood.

CDR3 nucleotides: TGCGCCAGCAGTCTCCACTCAGGGAGGATCTCCTACGAGCAGTACTTC. Translation: CASSLHSGRISYEQYF. The chain couples TRBV23-1 to TRBJ2-7; possible D gene TRBD2, 6 bases. TRBV23-1 is an open reading frame, and its role is uncertain. V was trimmed by 4 bases and J by 0 bases, leaving 16 bases between them. The CDR3 is 16 amino acids.